Listed here are 29 T cell receptor beta chains from one sample, sequenced in a study of human T cells and chemical hapten exposure listed by TCRdb under 2021. The time point label corresponds to: patch test 2, 6 weeks after DPC sensitization. The treatment or condition tag for this specimen amounts to: therapeutic diphenylcyclopropenone sensitization with weekly scalp DPC. Receptors were amplified or captured by RACE. The sequencing machine was a NextSeq 500. TCRdb reprocessed the public reads (quality trimming at Q25 with fastp, clone calling with MiXCR) and kept in-frame beta chains. For every CDR3 protein sequence, its rows merge into one entry that carries the most common genes and DNA. The sample yields hundreds of thousands of distinct CDR3 sequences; about 6% were counted once. About 5% of the sample rests with the top ten. The sequences come from whole blood, collected in connection with sensitization to the hapten diphenylcyclopropenone (DPC). These TCRs come from a woman aged 18 to 35 with alopecia areata. Some clones in this sample may be carry-over from other donors' samples.

This clonotype appeared many times. The V and J genes are TRBV6-2 or TRBV6-3 and TRBJ1-5; perhaps TRBD1 as D (5 bases). The germline gives CDR1 MNHEY, CDR2 SVGEGT. This CDR3 contains 14 residues. V lost 7 bases, J lost 1 base, and 11 bases lay in between. For the CDR3, the DNA is TGTGCCAGCAAGGACCCAGGGAGCAATCAGCCCCAGCATTTT. It specifies CASKDPGSNQPQHF.

This clonotype was counted a single time. A junction end diverges from the germline sequence, so it may reflect a read error. V and J are TRBV18 and TRBJ1-1, with TRBD1 identical over 8 bases. This CDR3 contains 14 residues. The germline gives CDR1 KGHSH, CDR2 LQKENI. CDR3 DNA sequence: TGTGCCAGCTTACCAGGGGGCCGGAACACTGAAGCTTTCTTT. It specifies CASLPGGRNTEAFF.

This clonotype has at least ten counts. The chain links TRBV6-6 to TRBJ1-2; the D gene is possibly TRBD1 (5 bases). Germline values: CDR1 MNHNY, CDR2 SVGAGI (reference sequence). V lost 7 bases and J lost 1, with 22 bases in between. CDR3 size: 17 residues. CDR3 sequence (DNA): TGTGCCAGCACTACTTATCGAGACAGATCCTTTAACTATGGCTACACCTTC. Its protein product is CASTTYRDRSFNYGYTF.

This chain links TRBV28 with TRBJ2-3, with D tentatively TRBD1 (6 bases). Germline V gene sequence: CDR1 MDHEN, CDR2 SYDVKM. V was cut by 3 bases and J by 1 base, with 14 bases left in between. This CDR3 comprises 16 residues. The chain's CDR3 is CASSFNRDKGTDTQYF. The DNA for the CDR3 is TGTGCCAGCAGTTTTAACCGGGACAAAGGCACAGATACGCAGTATTTT.

This rearrangement joins TRBV11-3 to TRBJ2-1, with 7 positions matching TRBD2. From germline, CDR1 is SGHNT and CDR2 YENEEA. The CDR3 runs 13 residues. Unmatched junction bases numbered 6, after V lost 5 bases and J lost 8 bases. CDR3 amino acids: CASSPGLVDEQFF. The CDR3 coding sequence is TGTGCCAGCAGCCCCGGACTAGTAGATGAGCAGTTCTTC. Filled out from reference TRBV11-3 and TRBJ2-1, the complete variable domain reads EAGVVQSPRYKIIEKKQPVAFWCNPISGHNTLYWYLQNLGQGPELLIRYENEEAVDDSQLPKDRFSAERLKGVDSTLKIQPAELGDSAVYLCASSPGLVDEQFFGPGTRLTVL.

The chain is built from TRBV24-1 and TRBJ2-6; D call uncertain. Germline lookup yields CDR1 KGHDR and CDR2 SFDVKD. V lost 5 bases and J lost 3, with 4 bases in between. This CDR3 contains 13 residues. The CDR3 DNA reads TGTGCCACCAGTGTCAGTGGGGCCAACGTCCTGACTTTC. This encodes CATSVSGANVLTF.

This clonotype appeared many times. The chain recombines TRBV5-1 with TRBJ2-5; the D gene is possibly TRBD2 (6 bases). Germline V lookup: CDR1 SGHRS, CDR2 YFSETQ. Trimming pared 5 bases from V and 1 base from J, leaving 12 bases between. This CDR3 has 14 amino acids. For the CDR3, the DNA is TGCGCCAGCAGTACCGGGGGTGGCCAAGAGACCCAGTACTTC. Its translation is CASSTGGGQETQYF.

This clonotype has ten or more counts. The chain combines TRBV13 with TRBJ1-6; possible D gene TRBD1, 6 bases. The V and J ends lost 2 bases and 3 bases respectively, with 17 bases between them. The germline V gene has CDR1 PRHDT and CDR2 FYEKMQ (reference sequence). CDR3 length: 18 amino acids. CDR3 nucleotide sequence: TGTGCCAGCAGCTTAAGGACAGTAACGCTCCACTATAATTCACCCCTCCACTTT. As protein: CASSLRTVTLHYNSPLHF. Full variable domain (outside the CDR3, taken from reference TRBV13 and TRBJ1-6): AAGVIQSPRHLIKEKRETATLKCYPIPRHDTVYWYQQGPGQDPQFLISFYEKMQSDKGSIPDRFSAQQFSDYHSELNMSSLELGDSALYFCASSLRTVTLHYNSPLHFGNGTRLTVT.

This clonotype was observed at least ten times. This chain connects TRBV7-8 to TRBJ1-2; 8 bases are shared with TRBD1. The CDR3 contains 13 residues. With 3 bases clipped from V and 6 bases from J, the junction kept 3 bases outside the gene matches. Germline V gene sequence: CDR1 SGHVS, CDR2 FQNEAQ. The CDR3 here is CASSFDRGDGYTF. CDR3 in DNA: TGTGCCAGCAGCTTTGACAGGGGAGATGGCTACACCTTC.

V usage is TRBV20-1 and J usage is TRBJ1-5; 7 nucleotides align to TRBD1. Trimming at V came to 0 bases and at J to 5 bases, leaving 7 bases not matched to a gene. The germline V gene encodes CDR1 DFQATT and CDR2 SNEGSKA (reference sequence). The CDR3 length is 15 residues. CDR3 region: CSARERGQGYQPQHF. The CDR3 DNA reads TGCAGTGCTAGAGAAAGGGGGCAGGGCTATCAGCCCCAGCATTTT.

This clonotype was counted only a few times. This chain uses TRBV3-1 with TRBJ2-7, with TRBD2 matching over 8 bases. The V gene's germline CDR1 is LGHDT and CDR2 YNNKEL (reference sequence). The CDR3 is 13 residues long. Germline trimming cut 4 bases from V and 6 bases from J; bases unmatched to any gene: 5. The CDR3 DNA follows: TGTGCCAGCAGCCTGGGACTAGTTGGCGAGCAGTACTTC. As protein: CASSLGLVGEQYF.

The chain employs TRBV20-1 and TRBJ2-2; TRBD2 matches at 7 bases. V dropped 4 bases and J dropped 1; count of bases not matched to a gene: 3. CDR1 DFQATT and CDR2 SNEGSKA come from the germline V gene (reference sequence). The CDR3 extends over 14 amino acids. For the CDR3, the DNA is TGCAGTGCTAAAGCGGGGTTGAACACCGGGGAGCTGTTTTTT. Protein sequence: CSAKAGLNTGELFF.

The V gene is TRBV29-1, the J gene TRBJ1-2; D not certain. Trimming took 0 bases from V and 2 from J, leaving 10 bases between them. The CDR3 is made up of 14 amino acids. Germline V gives CDR1 SQVTM, CDR2 ANQGSEA. Here the CDR3 DNA reads TGCAGCGTTGAAGATCTTTGGCAGAACTATGGCTACACCTTC. Protein product: CSVEDLWQNYGYTF.

This clonotype was observed many times. V is TRBV6-1 and J is TRBJ2-7; unclear D gene. In germline, CDR1 is MNHNS, CDR2 SASEGT. The germline V and J ends were trimmed by 2 bases and 4 bases, with 6 bases remaining between them. This CDR3 comprises 12 residues. The CDR3 DNA reads TGTGCCAGCAGTGAAATGGTTTACGAGCAGTACTTC. Its protein is CASSEMVYEQYF.

This clonotype was seen repeatedly, ten times or more. The chain has TRBV6-1 and TRBJ1-5; D is perhaps TRBD1 (6 bases). V lost 3 bases, J lost 2 bases, and 14 bases lay in between. CDR1 is MNHNS and CDR2 is SASEGT in the germline V gene. CDR3 length: 16 residues. The CDR3 coding sequence is TGTGCCAGCAGTGAGTGGGGGCAGGCCGGCAATCAGCCCCAGCATTTT. This translates into CASSEWGQAGNQPQHF.

The chain has TRBV7-8 and TRBJ2-1; weak D call: TRBD2 (5 bases). The CDR3 contains 17 residues. Germline V gene sequence: CDR1 SGHVS, CDR2 FQNEAQ. Trimming removed 4 bases from V and 0 bases from J, with 16 bases in between. CDR3 sequence reads: CASSSARTGSSYNEQFF. The CDR3 coding sequence is TGTGCCAGCAGCTCAGCACGGACGGGGAGCTCCTACAATGAGCAGTTCTTC. The full variable domain, with the rest looked up from reference TRBV7-8 and TRBJ2-1, is GAGVSQSPRYKVAKRGQDVALRCDPISGHVSLFWYQQALGQGPEFLTYFQNEAQLDKSGLPSDRFFAERPEGSVSTLKIQRTQQEDSAVYLCASSSARTGSSYNEQFFGPGTRLTVL.

This clonotype came up many times. The chain uses TRBV28 and TRBJ2-2; 11 bases agree with TRBD2. Germline trimming cut 6 bases from V and 4 bases from J; bases unmatched to any gene: 4. Germline CDR1 and CDR2: MDHEN and SYDVKM. The CDR3 is made up of 15 amino acids. The CDR3 loop is CASRPTSGSTGELFF. In DNA, the CDR3 is TGTGCCAGCAGACCAACTAGCGGGAGCACCGGGGAGCTGTTTTTT.

The chain couples TRBV5-6 to TRBJ1-2; possible D gene TRBD1, 5 bases. The CDR3 is 12 residues long. The V gene lost 7 bases and the J gene lost 3 bases, with 10 bases spanning the gap. Germline V gene data show CDR1 as SGHDT and CDR2 as YYEEEE. Written as DNA, the CDR3 is TGTGCCAGCTGCGACAGCTACTATGGCTACACCTTC. It yields the protein CASCDSYYGYTF.

This clonotype was counted between two and nine times. For the CDR3, the DNA is TGCAGTGCTAGAGATCCGGACAGGGCAAATGAGCAGTTCTTC. Translation: CSARDPDRANEQFF. This chain uses TRBV20-1 with TRBJ2-1; 8 bases are a match to TRBD1. V gave up 0 bases and J gave up 7 bases; unmatched junction bases: 5. Per germline, CDR1 DFQATT and CDR2 SNEGSKA (reference sequence). There are 14 residues in the CDR3.

The gene calls are TRBV5-1 and TRBJ1-1; TRBD1 agrees at 7 bases. The CDR3 is 17 amino acids. Germline V gives CDR1 SGHRS, CDR2 YFSETQ. With V trimmed by 4 bases and J by 4 bases, 16 bases remained unmatched. The CDR3 is CASSPSLHTGEGTEAFF. The CDR3, as DNA: TGCGCCAGCAGCCCGTCCTTACATACAGGGGAAGGCACTGAAGCTTTCTTT. Full variable domain (rest looked up from reference TRBV5-1 and TRBJ1-1): KAGVTQTPRYLIKTRGQQVTLSCSPISGHRSVSWYQQTPGQGLQFLFEYFSETQRNKGNFPGRFSGRQFSNSRSEMNVSTLELGDSALYLCASSPSLHTGEGTEAFFGQGTRLTVV.

The sample holds a few counts of this clonotype. This chain uses TRBV6-5 with TRBJ2-1, with TRBD1 matching 10 bases. The CDR3 length is 14 residues. The germline V gene has CDR1 MNHEY and CDR2 SVGAGI. Germline trimming cut 6 bases from V and 7 bases from J; bases unmatched to any gene: 6. The CDR3 region has the DNA TGTGCCAGCAGCCGGACAGGGGGAGGAAATGAGCAGTTCTTC. Its protein product is CASSRTGGGNEQFF.

In nucleotides, the CDR3 is TGTGCCAGCAGTGAATACAGACCTGAAGCTTTCTTT. Protein: CASSEYRPEAFF. This sequence joins TRBV6-1 and TRBJ1-1; no clear D. The CDR3 totals 12 residues. V was shortened by 2 bases and J by 6 bases, with 7 bases between the two germline ends. Germline values: CDR1 MNHNS, CDR2 SASEGT.

This clonotype has just a few counts. The V and J genes are TRBV20-1 and TRBJ1-1; a weak D match, TRBD1 (6 bases). CDR3 size: 14 residues. V gave up 5 bases and J gave up 1 base, with 14 bases separating them. Germline assignment: CDR1 DFQATT and CDR2 SNEGSKA (reference sequence). The CDR3 reads CSAQPGGANTEAFF. The CDR3 nucleotides read TGCAGTGCTCAACCGGGGGGGGCGAACACTGAAGCTTTCTTT.

The chain joins TRBV3-1 to TRBJ2-1; 8 bases are a match to TRBD2. V lost 3 bases, J lost 6 bases, and 7 bases stayed unmatched. In germline, CDR1 is LGHDT, CDR2 YNNKEL (reference sequence). This CDR3 has 15 residues. CDR3 region: CASSQRSGGPNEQFF. The CDR3, as DNA: TGTGCCAGCAGCCAGAGGAGCGGGGGCCCCAATGAGCAGTTCTTC.

This clonotype was counted between two and nine times. This sequence joins TRBV20-1 and TRBJ2-4; D is undetermined. V shed 4 bases and J shed 7 bases, with 8 bases lying between them. Germline V CDR1 and CDR2: DFQATT, SNEGSKA (reference sequence). The length of the CDR3 is 11 residues. The CDR3 DNA is TGCAGTGCTACCATCGGGAACATTCAGTACTTC. Translated, it gives CSATIGNIQYF.

The rearrangement uses TRBV10-3 and TRBJ2-7, with 7 bases lining up with TRBD1. The CDR3 loop spans 14 amino acids. Trimming took 5 bases from V and 2 from J; bases not matched to a gene: 6. CDR1 is ENHRY and CDR2 is SYGVKD in the germline V gene. As DNA, the CDR3 is TGTGCCATCAGTCTCCAGGGGGATACCTACGAGCAGTACTTC. It translates to CAISLQGDTYEQYF.

This clonotype has a handful of counts. V and J are TRBV7-8 and TRBJ1-1; TRBD1 matches at 8 bases. The V segment lost 3 bases and the J segment 7 bases; nucleotides outside the gene matches: 10. The CDR3 sequence is 15 residues long. Germline lookup yields CDR1 SGHVS and CDR2 FQNEAQ. The CDR3 DNA sequence: TGTGCCAGCAGCTTCCCAGGACAGGGTATACGTGAAGCTTTCTTT. Translating gives CASSFPGQGIREAFF.

The rearrangement links TRBV11-2 to TRBJ2-1, with a tentative D call TRBD2 (5 bases). The germline V gene encodes CDR1 SGHAT and CDR2 FQNNGV. CDR3 length: 14 amino acids. With 5 bases removed from V and 3 bases from J, the gap between germline ends came to 11 bases. The CDR3 reads CASSHRDYYNEQFF. The CDR3 DNA is TGTGCCAGCAGCCACCGGGATTACTACAATGAGCAGTTCTTC.

Worth noting for this clonotype: The CDR3 carries no conserved terminal phenylalanine or tryptophan, so it likely arises from a read error. This chain uses TRBV6-5 with TRBJ2-7; 7 nucleotides align to TRBD1. The CDR3 extends over 12 amino acids. Unmatched junction bases numbered 4, after V lost 5 bases and J lost 6 bases. Germline assignment: CDR1 MNHEY and CDR2 SVGAGI. CDR3 DNA: TGTGCCAGCAGTCGAGGGGGCCGCGAGCAGTACTAC. Protein product: CASSRGGREQYY.